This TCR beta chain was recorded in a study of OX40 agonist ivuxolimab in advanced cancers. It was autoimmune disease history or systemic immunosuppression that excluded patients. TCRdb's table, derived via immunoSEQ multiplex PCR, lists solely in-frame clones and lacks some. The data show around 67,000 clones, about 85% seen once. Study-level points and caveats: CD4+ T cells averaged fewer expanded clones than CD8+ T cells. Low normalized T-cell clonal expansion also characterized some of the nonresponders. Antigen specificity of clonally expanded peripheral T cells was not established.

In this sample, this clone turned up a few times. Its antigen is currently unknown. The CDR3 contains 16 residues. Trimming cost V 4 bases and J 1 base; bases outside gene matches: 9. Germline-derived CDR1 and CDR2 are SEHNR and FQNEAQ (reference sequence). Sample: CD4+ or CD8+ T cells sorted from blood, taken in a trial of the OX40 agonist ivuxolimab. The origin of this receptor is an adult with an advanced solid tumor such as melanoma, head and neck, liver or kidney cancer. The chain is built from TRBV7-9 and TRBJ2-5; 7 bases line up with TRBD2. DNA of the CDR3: TGTGCCAGCAGCTGGGACTACTCTGTAAGCCAAGAGACCCAGTACTTC. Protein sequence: CASSWDYSVSQETQYF.